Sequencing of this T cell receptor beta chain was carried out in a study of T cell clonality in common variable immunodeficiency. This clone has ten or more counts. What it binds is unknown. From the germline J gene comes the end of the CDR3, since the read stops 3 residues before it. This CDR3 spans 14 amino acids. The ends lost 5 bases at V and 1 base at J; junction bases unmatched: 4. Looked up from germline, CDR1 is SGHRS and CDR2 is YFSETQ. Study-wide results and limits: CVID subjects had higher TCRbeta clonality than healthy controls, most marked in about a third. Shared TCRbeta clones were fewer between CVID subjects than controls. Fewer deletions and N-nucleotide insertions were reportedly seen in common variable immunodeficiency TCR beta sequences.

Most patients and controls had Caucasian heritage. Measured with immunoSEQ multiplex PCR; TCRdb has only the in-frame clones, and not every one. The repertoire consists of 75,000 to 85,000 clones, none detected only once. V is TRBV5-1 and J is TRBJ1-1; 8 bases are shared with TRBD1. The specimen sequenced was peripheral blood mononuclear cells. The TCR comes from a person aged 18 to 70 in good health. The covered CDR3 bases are TGCGCCAGCAGTCCGACAGGGGCGAACACTGAA. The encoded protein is CASSPTGANTE. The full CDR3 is CASSPTGANTEAFF.